This T cell receptor (beta chain) is drawn from a study of CD8 T cells in ankylosing spondylitis. One entry per CDR3 protein, called by TCRdb with MiXCR from the 5' RACE reads. The table has roughly 160,000 distinct CDR3 sequences, approximately 10% seen once. Findings and limits, study-wide: What seemed typical of ankylosing spondylitis blood was a TCR beta motif built from 8 or 9 highly homologous variants. Earlier reports found some motif variants in synovial fluid and blood in reactive arthritis. According to the report, clones linked to the disease were significantly enriched in matched synovial fluid samples taken from ankylosing spondylitis patients.

Concerning this clonotype: Its target is unknown.

This CDR3 has 14 residues. The junction had 8 bases not matched to a gene; V was cut back by 3 bases and J by 7 bases. The germline V gene encodes CDR1 SGDLS and CDR2 YYNGEE. This chain links TRBV9 with TRBJ1-2; 8 bases align to TRBD1. The sequenced sample was blood, either unsorted or a sorted T cell fraction (not recorded which). This TCR came from a female donor with ankylosing spondylitis or in good health (not recorded which). CDR3 DNA sequence: TGTGCCAGCAGCGGGACAGGGTTTAGCAGTGGCTACACCTTC. Residues: CASSGTGFSSGYTF.